This is a list of T cell receptor beta chains from one sample in a study of shared clonotypes between healthy human individuals. Profiling relied on immunoSEQ multiplex PCR, and the TCRdb table lists in-frame clones only, not all of them. The data show roughly 1,500,000 clones, with around 98% seen just once and approximately 0.44% held by the top ten. Sequencing was done on a sample of naive CD4+ T cells sorted from blood. The source is a man aged 25-45 years in good health. Both conserved end residues are part of each CDR3. The order of the fields is clone size, D gene, J gene, V gene, CDR3 DNA, CDR3 protein. A D gene is named only where the DNA matches it firmly. For some rows the clone size is stated as once, few or many, or as a class when expanded; others skip it.

>-|-|TRBJ1-3|TRBV28
TGTGCCAGCAGCCAAGCGGGAAACACCATATATTTT
CASSQAGNTIYF
>once|-|TRBJ2-5|TRBV25-1
TGTGCCAGCACCAATCCGGCCAGGGCGGGTGAGACCCAGTACTTC
CASTNPARAGETQYF
>-|TRBD2|TRBJ2-3|TRBV5-5
TGTGCCAGCAGCTCCATAGCGGGAGACACAGATACGCAGTATTTT
CASSSIAGDTDTQYF
>once|-|TRBJ2-6|TRBV5-5
TGTGCCAGCAGTGGCTCTCAGGGCTCCACCTTAGGGGCCAACGTCCTGACTTTC
CASSGSQGSTLGANVLTF
>-|-|TRBJ1-1|TRBV11-2
TGTGCCAGCAGCCAAATTGGGGGGCCGGACACTGAAGCTTTCTTT
CASSQIGGPDTEAFF
>-|TRBD1|TRBJ2-7|TRBV7-8
TGTGCCAGCAGCCGGGGACAGTTAGACTCCTACGAGCAGTACTTC
CASSRGQLDSYEQYF
>-|-|TRBJ2-7|TRBV28
TGTGCCAGCGGATCCCGACAGTCCTACGAGCAGTACTTC
CASGSRQSYEQYF
>once|-|TRBJ2-3|TRBV7-8
TGTGCCAGCAGCCCAGGCCAATTAGCTGGTGGGATTTTCACAGATACGCAGTATTTT
CASSPGQLAGGIFTDTQYF
>-|-|TRBJ2-5|TRBV7-9
TGTGCCAGCAGCGCGACAGGACAAGAGACCCAGTACTTC
CASSATGQETQYF
>-|-|TRBJ1-1|TRBV7-9
TGTGCCAGCAGCTTAGAAGTGAACACTGAAGCTTTCTTT
CASSLEVNTEAFF
>few|-|TRBJ2-7|TRBV27
TGTGCCAGCAGTTGGGGGTACGAGCAGTACTTC
CASSWGYEQYF
>-|-|TRBJ2-7|TRBV6-5
TGTGCCAGCAGTGGCAACTCCTACGAGCAGTACTTC
CASSGNSYEQYF
>-|TRBD2|TRBJ2-1|TRBV29-1
TGCAGCGTTGAGCTGATACTAGCGGGAGTTCTGAATGAGCAGTTCTTC
CSVELILAGVLNEQFF
>-|TRBD2|TRBJ2-2|TRBV7-2
TGTGCCAGCAGCCACCGGAAAGCGGGAGTCTATGTCGGGGAGCTGTTTTTT
CASSHRKAGVYVGELFF
>-|TRBD2|TRBJ2-3|TRBV6-6
TGTGCCAGCCGGGGGGGATCGAGGGATACGCAGTATTTT
CASRGGSRDTQYF
>-|TRBD1|TRBJ2-7|TRBV5-8
TGTGCCAGCAGCCACGGGACAGACACCTACGAGCAGTACTTC
CASSHGTDTYEQYF
>-|TRBD2|TRBJ2-5|TRBV19
TGTGCCAGTAAAATCTCAGCGGGATCGGAGGAGACCCAGTACTTC
CASKISAGSEETQYF
>-|-|TRBJ2-7|TRBV27
TGTGCCAGCAGTTTAAACAGGGCGTCCTACGAGCAGTACTTC
CASSLNRASYEQYF
>-|-|TRBJ2-2|TRBV20-1
TGCAGTGCTTTTGGCCCCGGGGAGCTGTTTTTT
CSAFGPGELFF
>-|-|TRBJ2-7|TRBV6-1
TGTGCCAGCAGTCGGCGGCTTCTTGTGGAGCAGTACTTC
CASSRRLLVEQYF
>once|TRBD2|TRBJ2-2|TRBV19
TGTGCCAGTAGTACAACTAGCGGGCCGAACACCGGGGAGCTGTTTTTT
CASSTTSGPNTGELFF
>once|-|TRBJ1-2|TRBV28
TGTGCCAGCAGTTTATCCCAAGGGACCCCCTATGGCTACACCTTC
CASSLSQGTPYGYTF
>-|-|TRBJ2-1|TRBV2
TGTGCCAGCAGTGGAGGCCCCGGCTCCTACAATGAGCAGTTCTTC
CASSGGPGSYNEQFF
>-|-|TRBJ2-7|TRBV6-5
TGTGCCAGCAGTTACGGTTCTTTCTCCTACGAGCAGTACTTC
CASSYGSFSYEQYF
>-|TRBD1|TRBJ1-5|TRBV11-2
TGTGCCAGCAGCCCCACAGGGGGCCGCAATCAGCCCCAGCATTTT
CASSPTGGRNQPQHF
>-|-|TRBJ1-2|TRBV11-2
TGTGCCAGCAGCTTAGACGGGACAAGTCACCTGGGAACCTATGGCTACACCTTC
CASSLDGTSHLGTYGYTF
>-|-|TRBJ2-2|TRBV7-8
TGTGCCAGCAGCTTTCCTAACCCGAACACCGGGGAGCTGTTTTTT
CASSFPNPNTGELFF
>once|-|TRBJ2-5|TRBV7-8
TGTGCCAGCAGCTTAGAAACACCCGCCCCAGGGACCCAGTACTTC
CASSLETPAPGTQYF